A selection of T cell receptor beta chains follows, all from one sample in a study of PD-1 blockade in classical Hodgkin lymphoma. The assay was immunoSEQ multiplex PCR, and TCRdb's table has in-frame clones only and misses some. The data hold some 96,000 clones, with roughly 80% observed a single time. The sequences come from peripheral blood mononuclear cells (PBMCs), collected before the second cycle of nivolumab. The source of these receptors is a human donor with classical Hodgkin lymphoma. Each CDR3 is given with its conserved first and last residue. Each record gives: D gene, V gene, J gene, clone size, CDR3 protein, CDR3 DNA. A D gene is named only where the DNA matches it firmly. Not all rows give a size; the values are once, few, many and, for expanded clones, a class.

TRBD1	TRBV7-2	TRBJ2-3	.	CASSLVGTGGTDTQYF	TGTGCCAGCAGCTTAGTCGGGACAGGGGGCACAGATACGCAGTATTTT
TRBD1	TRBV2	TRBJ1-5	once	CASSRGQGPNQPQHF	TGTGCCAGCAGCCGGGGACAGGGACCCAATCAGCCCCAGCATTTT
.	TRBV5-1	TRBJ2-1	.	CASSTSVRGPYNEQFF	TGCGCCAGCAGCACCTCGGTGCGGGGGCCCTACAATGAGCAGTTCTTC
.	TRBV5-6	TRBJ2-7	.	CASSFSGTRHYEQYF	TGTGCCAGCAGCTTCTCCGGGACTCGACACTACGAGCAGTACTTC
.	TRBV5-6	TRBJ2-1	.	CASSLAGSPRNEQFF	TGTGCCAGCAGCTTGGCCGGGAGCCCGAGAAATGAGCAGTTCTTC
TRBD1	TRBV14	TRBJ2-7	.	CASSQARTGDIHEQYF	TGTGCCAGCAGCCAAGCCCGGACAGGGGATATCCACGAGCAGTACTTC
.	TRBV27	TRBJ2-2	.	CASSWLGAPNTGELFF	TGTGCCAGCAGTTGGCTAGGCGCTCCGAACACCGGGGAGCTGTTTTTT
TRBD2	TRBV9	TRBJ2-5	.	CASSVGEGGPETQYF	TGTGCCAGCAGCGTAGGGGAGGGAGGGCCAGAGACCCAGTACTTC
.	TRBV11-2	TRBJ2-7	.	CASSLTYEQYF	TGTGCCAGCAGCTTAACGTACGAGCAGTACTTC
.	TRBV2	TRBJ2-3	.	CASRGGLSTDTQYF	TGTGCCAGCAGGGGGGGACTTAGCACAGATACGCAGTATTTT
TRBD1	TRBV6-5	TRBJ2-5	.	CASSRDRQETQYF	TGTGCCAGCAGCAGGGACAGGCAAGAGACCCAGTACTTC
.	TRBV6-6	TRBJ2-1	.	CASSAILDNEQFF	TGTGCCAGCAGTGCTATTCTCGACAATGAGCAGTTCTTC
TRBD2	TRBV28	TRBJ2-7	.	CASSTSGDSYEQYF	TGTGCCTCCTCGACTAGCGGGGATTCCTACGAGCAGTACTTC
TRBD1	TRBV7-9	TRBJ1-3	.	CASSPGQGVSAGNTIYF	TGTGCCAGCAGCCCCGGACAGGGGGTCTCGGCTGGAAACACCATATATTTT
.	TRBV14	TRBJ2-3	.	CASSQNWGGTDTQYF	TGTGCCAGCAGCCAAAATTGGGGTGGCACAGATACGCAGTATTTT
.	TRBV29-1	TRBJ1-5	.	CSVATVLNQPQHF	TGCAGCGTTGCTACAGTTCTCAATCAGCCCCAGCATTTT
.	TRBV6-5	TRBJ1-5	.	CASTQGAGQPQHF	TGTGCCAGCACCCAGGGTGCAGGTCAGCCCCAGCATTTT
.	TRBV6-6	TRBJ2-5	many	CASSYSGRETQYF	TGTGCCAGCAGTTACTCGGGCAGAGAGACCCAGTACTTC
TRBD1	TRBV5-6	TRBJ1-1	.	CASSLGQMNTEAFF	TGTGCCAGCAGCCTGGGACAGATGAACACTGAAGCTTTCTTT
TRBD1	TRBV5-6	TRBJ2-7	.	CASSLLAQGENEQYF	TGTGCCAGCAGCTTGTTAGCCCAGGGGGAGAACGAGCAGTACTTC
.	TRBV5-1	TRBJ2-5	.	CASSGTGLNQGAQYF	TGCGCCAGCAGCGGAACGGGACTCAACCAGGGGGCCCAGTACTTC
.	TRBV29-1	TRBJ1-4	.	CSALTGRGEKLFF	TGCAGCGCCCTGACAGGACGAGGTGAAAAACTGTTTTTT
.	TRBV6-1	TRBJ2-5	.	CASSEGLGGETQYF	TGTGCCAGCAGTGAAGGATTGGGGGGAGAGACCCAGTACTTC
.	TRBV9	TRBJ1-1	.	CASSVAVTGEAFF	TGTGCCAGCAGCGTAGCTGTGACGGGTGAAGCTTTCTTT
.	TRBV7-5	TRBJ2-1	.	CVRTTSGRVSYNEQFF	TGTGTCAGAACCACTAGCGGGAGGGTCTCCTACAATGAGCAGTTCTTC
TRBD2	TRBV19	TRBJ2-7	.	CASSIGAGGQTYEQYF	TGTGCCAGTAGTATTGGGGCGGGGGGCCAGACCTACGAGCAGTACTTC
.	TRBV11-2	TRBJ1-5	.	CASSLESNQPQHF	TGTGCCAGCAGCTTAGAGAGCAATCAGCCCCAGCATTTT
.	TRBV15	TRBJ1-3	.	CATSRDVGTFSGNTIYF	TGTGCCACCAGCAGAGATGTAGGGACCTTCTCTGGAAACACCATATATTTT
.	TRBV15	TRBJ1-2	.	CATSRGEGRDYGYTF	TGTGCCACCAGCAGAGGGGAGGGACGAGACTATGGCTACACCTTC
TRBD1	TRBV6-1	TRBJ2-4	.	CASSLAGGSQNIQYF	TGTGCCAGCAGTCTAGCAGGGGGCTCCCAAAACATTCAGTACTTC
.	TRBV27	TRBJ2-5	.	CASSLIPGGQETQYF	TGTGCCAGCAGTTTAATCCCTGGAGGACAAGAGACCCAGTACTTC
.	TRBV6-5	TRBJ1-2	.	CASSPDGNYGYTF	TGTGCCAGCAGTCCCGACGGTAACTATGGCTACACCTTC
.	TRBV11-2	TRBJ2-1	.	CASSLGVGGIGGNEQFF	TGTGCCAGCAGCTTAGGGGTAGGGGGGATAGGTGGCAATGAGCAGTTCTTC
TRBD2	TRBV6-6	TRBJ2-7	.	CASSSIAGFYEQYF	TGTGCCAGCAGTTCGATAGCGGGATTCTACGAGCAGTACTTC
TRBD1	TRBV28	TRBJ2-2	.	CASSPGTVTGELFF	TGTGCCAGCAGTCCCGGGACAGTCACCGGGGAGCTGTTTTTT
.	TRBV4-3	TRBJ1-2	.	CASSQDLASYGYTF	TGCGCCAGCAGCCAAGATCTGGCCAGCTATGGCTACACCTTC
.	TRBV13	TRBJ2-5	.	CASSLGAGQETQYF	TGTGCCAGCAGCTTAGGTGCGGGGCAAGAGACCCAGTACTTC
.	TRBV4-2	TRBJ1-5	once	CASSDRDSNQPQHF	TGTGCCAGCAGCGACCGGGACAGCAATCAGCCCCAGCATTTT
.	TRBV7-2	TRBJ1-3	.	CASSPTLDISGNTIYF	TGTGCCAGCAGCCCAACATTGGACATCTCAGGAAACACCATATATTTT
TRBD2	TRBV5-1	TRBJ2-7	few	CASRPGGGEQYF	TGCGCCAGCAGGCCCGGGGGGGGCGAGCAGTACTTC
.	TRBV9	TRBJ2-1	.	CASSVGELNEQFF	TGTGCCAGCAGCGTGGGAGAATTAAATGAGCAGTTCTTC
TRBD1	TRBV7-9	TRBJ2-6	.	CASSLGQGVSGANVLTF	TGTGCCAGCAGCTTAGGACAGGGTGTCTCTGGGGCCAACGTCCTGACTTTC
.	TRBV6-1	TRBJ2-7	.	CASSQGRLYEQYF	TGTGCCAGCAGCCAAGGGCGTTTATACGAGCAGTACTTC
.	TRBV18	TRBJ2-1	few	CASSPQGSEQFF	TGTGCCAGCTCACCACAGGGTAGTGAGCAGTTCTTC
.	TRBV2	TRBJ2-3	.	CACGEVTDTQYF	TGTGCCTGCGGGGAGGTAACAGATACGCAGTATTTT
.	TRBV6-5	TRBJ1-3	.	CASKMGWLEGNTIYF	TGTGCCAGCAAGATGGGGTGGTTGGAAGGAAACACCATATATTTT
.	TRBV6-6	TRBJ2-5	.	CASSYSTGRSEETQYF	TGTGCCAGCAGTTACTCGACCGGAAGATCAGAAGAGACCCAGTACTTC
.	TRBV6-5	TRBJ1-1	.	CASSYSPVRKTEAFF	TGTGCCAGCAGTTACTCCCCCGTTCGGAAAACTGAAGCTTTCTTT
.	TRBV10-3	TRBJ2-5	.	CAISSTGKEETQYF	TGTGCCATCAGTTCGACGGGGAAAGAAGAGACCCAGTACTTC